This TCR beta chain was identified in a study of early T cells in non-severe SARS-CoV-2 infection. Background on the study: With bulk RNA from unsorted whole blood as input, sequencing yielded unpaired chains.

The library protocol tagged individual cDNA molecules with unique molecular identifiers. TCRdb redid the calling of the 5' RACE reads with MiXCR, one entry per CDR3 protein. This sample carries 45,000 to 50,000 distinct CDR3 sequences, around 5.2% of them seen once, and the ten largest clones take 4.5%. The V gene end was trimmed by 3 bases and the J gene end by 7 bases; junction bases not matched to a gene: 9. Germline CDR1 reads DFQATT; CDR2 reads SNEGSKA (reference sequence). This CDR3 is built from 14 residues. Notes on the study in general: Lookups in VDJdb leaned toward anti-spike CD8 responses and missed private and CD4 specificities.

This clonotype was seen repeatedly, ten times or more. Its antigen is currently unknown. Sequences were obtained from whole blood. The TCR was taken from an adult who was a healthcare worker with PCR-confirmed SARS-CoV-2 infection or an uninfected control (not recorded which). The chain recombines TRBV20-1 with TRBJ2-7; 10 nucleotides line up with TRBD2. CDR3 amino acids: CSARGLAGAREQYF. The CDR3 coding sequence is TGCAGTGCTAGGGGGCTAGCGGGGGCGAGGGAGCAGTACTTC.